The clone carrying this TCR beta chain was seen a handful of times. Its target is not known. This sample was included in a study of somatic mutations in cytotoxic T cells in rheumatoid arthritis. Study information: Sorted by flow to nearly 100% purity were some V beta antibody-stained T-cell populations, including V beta1+ cells sequenced for TCRB.

Notes on the study in general: Measurement of CD8+ T-cell clonality revealed no significant difference between rheumatoid arthritis patients and age-matched healthy controls. CD8+ clonality rose with age in rheumatoid arthritis patients, unlike in healthy controls.

Flow cytometry was used to check the purity of CD4+ and CD8+ cells, which had been isolated by positive magnetic bead selection. V was pared by 4 bases and J by 7 bases, with 2 bases of the junction left unmatched. Germline-derived CDR1 and CDR2 are SEHNR and FQNEAQ (reference sequence). This CDR3 comprises 14 residues. Some clones are missing from TCRdb's copy, which holds only in-frame ones; the method was immunoSEQ multiplex PCR. This table holds 5,000 or so clones, around 73% found once. Sequencing was performed on CD8+ T cells sorted from blood. This TCR came from an adult with rheumatoid arthritis. This rearrangement joins TRBV7-9 to TRBJ1-6; 9 nucleotides align to TRBD1. The CDR3: CASSSGTGNSPLHF. Written as DNA, the CDR3 is TGTGCCAGCAGCTCCGGGACAGGGAATTCACCCCTCCACTTT.